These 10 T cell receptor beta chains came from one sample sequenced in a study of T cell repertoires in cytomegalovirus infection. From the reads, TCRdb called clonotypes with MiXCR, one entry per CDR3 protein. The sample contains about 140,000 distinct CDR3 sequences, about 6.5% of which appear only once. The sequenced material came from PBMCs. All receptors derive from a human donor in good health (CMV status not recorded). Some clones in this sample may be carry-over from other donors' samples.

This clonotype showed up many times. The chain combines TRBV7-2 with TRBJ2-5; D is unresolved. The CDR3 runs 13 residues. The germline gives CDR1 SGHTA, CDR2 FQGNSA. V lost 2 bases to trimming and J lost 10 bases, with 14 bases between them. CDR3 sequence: CASSLQWKGIQYF. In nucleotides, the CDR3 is TGTGCCAGCAGCTTACAGTGGAAAGGGATCCAGTACTTC. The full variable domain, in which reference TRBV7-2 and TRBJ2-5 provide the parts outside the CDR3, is GAGVSQSPSNKVTEKGKDVELRCDPISGHTALYWYRQSLGQGLEFLIYFQGNSAPDKSGLPSDRFSAERTGGSVSTLTIQRTQQEDSAVYLCASSLQWKGIQYFGPGTRLLVL.

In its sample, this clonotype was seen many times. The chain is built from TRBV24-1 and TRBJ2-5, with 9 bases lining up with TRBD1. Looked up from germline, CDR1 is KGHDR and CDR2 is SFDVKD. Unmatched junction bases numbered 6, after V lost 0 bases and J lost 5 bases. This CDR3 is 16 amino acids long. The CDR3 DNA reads TGTGCCACCAGTGATTTGTCGGGACAGGGTACGGAGACCCAGTACTTC. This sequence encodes CATSDLSGQGTETQYF.

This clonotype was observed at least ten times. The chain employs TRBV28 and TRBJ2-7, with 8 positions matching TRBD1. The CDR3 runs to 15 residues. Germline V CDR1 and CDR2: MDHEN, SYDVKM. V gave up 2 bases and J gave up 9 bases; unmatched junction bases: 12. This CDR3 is CASSLLGQGGGGQYF. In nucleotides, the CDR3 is TGTGCCAGCAGTTTACTCGGACAGGGTGGAGGCGGGCAGTACTTC. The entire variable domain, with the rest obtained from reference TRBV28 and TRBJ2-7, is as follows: DVKVTQSSRYLVKRTGEKVFLECVQDMDHENMFWYRQDPGLGLRLIYFSYDVKMKEKGDIPEGYSVSREKKERFSLILESASTNQTSMYLCASSLLGQGGGGQYFGPGTRLTVT.

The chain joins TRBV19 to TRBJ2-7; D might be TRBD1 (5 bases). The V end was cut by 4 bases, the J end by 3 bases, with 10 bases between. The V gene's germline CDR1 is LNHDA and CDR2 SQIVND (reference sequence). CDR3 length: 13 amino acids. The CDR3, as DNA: TGTGCCAGTAGTACCCCCGACAGCTACGAGCAGTACTTC. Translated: CASSTPDSYEQYF.

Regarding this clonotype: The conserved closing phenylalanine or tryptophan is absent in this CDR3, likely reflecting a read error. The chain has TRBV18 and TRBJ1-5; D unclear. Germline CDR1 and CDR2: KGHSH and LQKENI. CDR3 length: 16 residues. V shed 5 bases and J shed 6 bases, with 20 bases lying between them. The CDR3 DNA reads TGTGCCAGCTCATCCTTCGGCCCCGGTGGGAGTCAGCCCCAGCATTCT. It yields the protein CASSSFGPGGSQPQHS.

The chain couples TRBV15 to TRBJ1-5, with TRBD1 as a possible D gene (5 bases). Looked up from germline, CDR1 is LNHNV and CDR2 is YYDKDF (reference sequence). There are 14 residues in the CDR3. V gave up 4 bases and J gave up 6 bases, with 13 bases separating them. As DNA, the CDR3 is TGTGCCACCAGCATCACAGGAACGGGTCAGCCCCAGCATTTT. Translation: CATSITGTGQPQHF.

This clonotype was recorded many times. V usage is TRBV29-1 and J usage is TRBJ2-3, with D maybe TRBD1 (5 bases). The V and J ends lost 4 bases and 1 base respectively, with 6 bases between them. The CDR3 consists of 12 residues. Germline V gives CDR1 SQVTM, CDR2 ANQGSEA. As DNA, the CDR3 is TGCAGCGTTGGACAGCGCACAGATACGCAGTATTTT. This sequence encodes CSVGQRTDTQYF.

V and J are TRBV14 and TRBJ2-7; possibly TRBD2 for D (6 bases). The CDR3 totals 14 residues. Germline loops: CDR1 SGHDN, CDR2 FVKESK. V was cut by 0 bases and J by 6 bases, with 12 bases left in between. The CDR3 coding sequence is TGTGCCAGCAGCCAAGATGTTACAGCGGGCGAGCAGTACTTC. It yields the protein CASSQDVTAGEQYF.

CDR3 region: CASSRAGGRAQPQHF. The CDR3 nucleotides are TGTGCCAGCAGCCGCGCTGGTGGTAGAGCTCAGCCCCAGCATTTT. The V gene is TRBV7-9, the J gene TRBJ1-5; D remains unclear. CDR3 size: 15 residues. Germline-derived CDR1 and CDR2 are SEHNR and FQNEAQ (reference sequence). V was clipped by 5 bases and J by 6 bases, with 17 bases between them. The entire variable domain, with the rest obtained from reference TRBV7-9 and TRBJ1-5, is as follows: DTGVSQNPRHKITKRGQNVTFRCDPISEHNRLYWYRQTLGQGPEFLTYFQNEAQLEKSRLLSDRFSAERPKGSFSTLEIQRTEQGDSAMYLCASSRAGGRAQPQHFGDGTRLSIL.

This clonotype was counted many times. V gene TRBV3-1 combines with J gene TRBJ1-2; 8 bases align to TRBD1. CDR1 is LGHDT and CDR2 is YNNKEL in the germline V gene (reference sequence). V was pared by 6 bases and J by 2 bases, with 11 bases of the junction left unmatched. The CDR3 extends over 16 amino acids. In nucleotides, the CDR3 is TGTGCCAGCAGTCGGATAGGACAGGGCCTCAACTATGGCTACACCTTC. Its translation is CASSRIGQGLNYGYTF.